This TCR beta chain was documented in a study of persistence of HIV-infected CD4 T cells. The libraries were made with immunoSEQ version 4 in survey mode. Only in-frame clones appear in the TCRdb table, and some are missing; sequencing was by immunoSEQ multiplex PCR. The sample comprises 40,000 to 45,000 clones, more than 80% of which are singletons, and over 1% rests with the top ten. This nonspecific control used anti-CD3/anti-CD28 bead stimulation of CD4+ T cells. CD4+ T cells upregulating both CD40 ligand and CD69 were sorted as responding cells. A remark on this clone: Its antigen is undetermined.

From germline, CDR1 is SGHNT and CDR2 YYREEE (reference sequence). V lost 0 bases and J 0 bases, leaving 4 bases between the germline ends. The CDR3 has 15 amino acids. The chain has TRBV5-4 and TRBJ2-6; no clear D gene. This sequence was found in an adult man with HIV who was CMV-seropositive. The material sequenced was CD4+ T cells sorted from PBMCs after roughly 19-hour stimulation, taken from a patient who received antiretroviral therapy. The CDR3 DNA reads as TGTGCCAGCAGCTTGGTTTCCTCTGGGGCCAACGTCCTGACTTTC. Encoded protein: CASSLVSSGANVLTF.